These 3 T cell receptor beta chains were sequenced from one sample in a study of OX40 agonist ivuxolimab in advanced cancers. Sequencing was performed with immunoSEQ multiplex PCR; in TCRdb, only in-frame clones are kept and a portion is missing. The sample records about 58,000 clones, roughly 77% being singletons. The starting material was CD4+ or CD8+ T cells sorted from blood, obtained in a trial of the OX40 agonist ivuxolimab. These receptors originate from an adult with an advanced solid tumor such as melanoma, head and neck, liver or kidney cancer.

This clone was observed once. V usage is TRBV9 and J usage is TRBJ2-5; TRBD1 agrees at 9 bases. V was clipped by 3 bases and J by 4 bases; unmatched bases: 7. Germline CDR1 reads SGDLS; CDR2 reads YYNGEE. This CDR3 comprises 15 residues. CDR3 in amino acids: CASSGPDRGRETQYF. As DNA, the CDR3 is TGTGCCAGCAGCGGCCCGGACAGGGGACGAGAGACCCAGTACTTC. Based on the CDR3 plus reference TRBV9 and TRBJ2-5, the full variable domain is DSGVTQTPKHLITATGQRVTLRCSPRSGDLSVYWYQQSLDQGLQFLIQYYNGEERAKGNILERFSAQQFPDLHSELNLSSLELGDSALYFCASSGPDRGRETQYFGPGTRLLVL.

The chain links TRBV18 to TRBJ2-5; D may be TRBD1 (5 bases). Germline V gives CDR1 KGHSH, CDR2 LQKENI. The CDR3 spans 14 residues. Trimming took 3 bases from V and 5 from J, leaving 13 bases between them. CDR3 sequence (DNA): TGTGCCAGCTCACCTCAGGGAATAGGGGAGACCCAGTACTTC. Its protein product is CASSPQGIGETQYF.

This clone turned up a few times. The V and J genes are TRBV19 and TRBJ1-1; D uncertain. Trimming took off 4 bases at V and 2 bases at J, with 8 bases between the two ends. This CDR3 contains 13 residues. Germline CDR1 is LNHDA and CDR2 is SQIVND (reference sequence). The CDR3 DNA is TGTGCCAGTAGTACAACAGCAAACACTGAAGCTTTCTTT. This codes for CASSTTANTEAFF. The full variable domain, completed using reference TRBV19 and TRBJ1-1, is DGGITQSPKYLFRKEGQNVTLSCEQNLNHDAMYWYRQDPGQGLRLIYYSQIVNDFQKGDIAEGYSVSREKKESFPLTVTSAQKNPTAFYLCASSTTANTEAFFGQGTRLTVV.